Described below is a single T cell receptor (beta chain) sequence and its context. The data are from a study of shared T cell receptors in the human thymus. TCRdb's copy holds only in-frame clones and misses some; the assay was immunoSEQ multiplex PCR. This table holds 700,000 to 750,000 clones, around 85% found once. The germline gives CDR1 SGHRS, CDR2 YFSETQ. The CDR3 extends over 17 amino acids. V gave up 2 bases and J gave up 6 bases; unmatched junction bases: 9. The sample was also reused in another study, on human thymus T cells. That work adds: Healthy Finnish infants having corrective surgery for congenital heart defects served as donors. Resections from corrective heart surgery supplied the thymus tissue.

V is TRBV5-1 and J is TRBJ1-3; 12 bases align to TRBD1. The sequenced sample consisted of thymocytes. The sequence derives from a girl less than two years old with a congenital heart defect. CDR3 protein: CASSLRGQGAIENTIYF. In DNA, the CDR3 is TGCGCCAGCAGCTTAAGGGGACAGGGGGCAATTGAAAACACCATATATTTT.